This is a list of T cell receptor beta chains from one sample in a study of shared clonotypes between healthy human individuals. Sequenced by immunoSEQ multiplex PCR; TCRdb stores in-frame clones only, minus some. This sample has about 2 million clones, with around 95% found just once. The sequencing input was naive CD4+ T cells sorted from blood. Receptors were obtained from a man aged 18 to 29 in good health. CDR3s include the opening cysteine and the closing phenylalanine or tryptophan. A D gene is named only where the DNA matches it firmly. The size entry is marked missing in some rows and otherwise reads once, few, many or a size class.

CDR3 DNA: TGTGCCAGCAGCTACGGGACAGTCAACGAGCAGTACTTC
CDR3 protein: CASSYGTVNEQYF
V gene: TRBV28
clone size: once
D gene: TRBD1
J gene: TRBJ2-7

CDR3 DNA: TGTGCCTGCAGGGACTCCCGTCAGGATGGCTACACCTTC
CDR3 protein: CACRDSRQDGYTF
V gene: TRBV30
clone size: -
D gene: -
J gene: TRBJ1-2

CDR3 DNA: TGTGCCATCAGTGAGTCTTACTCAACTAATGAAAAACTGTTTTTT
CDR3 protein: CAISESYSTNEKLFF
V gene: TRBV10-3
clone size: -
D gene: -
J gene: TRBJ1-4

CDR3 DNA: TGTGCCAGCAGCTTAGCGGGGCAGGGGGTCCAAGAGACCCAGTACTTC
CDR3 protein: CASSLAGQGVQETQYF
V gene: TRBV11-2
clone size: -
D gene: TRBD1
J gene: TRBJ2-5

CDR3 DNA: TGTGCCAGCTCACCACTGCAGCGGGACACTGAAGCTTTCTTT
CDR3 protein: CASSPLQRDTEAFF
V gene: TRBV18
clone size: -
D gene: -
J gene: TRBJ1-1

CDR3 DNA: TGTGCCAGCAGCCGGGGACAGGGGCAAGAGACCCAGTACTTC
CDR3 protein: CASSRGQGQETQYF
V gene: TRBV7-9
clone size: -
D gene: TRBD1
J gene: TRBJ2-5

CDR3 DNA: TGTGCCACTGGACTAGCGGGAGACCCAGGGTACAATGAGCAGTTCTTC
CDR3 protein: CATGLAGDPGYNEQFF
V gene: TRBV7-2
clone size: -
D gene: TRBD2
J gene: TRBJ2-1

CDR3 DNA: TGTGCCAGCAGCTCCAGAATGAAAGAGACCCAGTACTTC
CDR3 protein: CASSSRMKETQYF
V gene: TRBV5-6
clone size: once
D gene: -
J gene: TRBJ2-5

CDR3 DNA: TGCGCCAGCAGCCCCGATGGGACGACCCAGAACACCGGGGAGCTGTTTTTT
CDR3 protein: CASSPDGTTQNTGELFF
V gene: TRBV5-1
clone size: once
D gene: -
J gene: TRBJ2-2

CDR3 DNA: TGTGCCAGTAGTGTGAACAGGCAAGAGACCCAGTACTTC
CDR3 protein: CASSVNRQETQYF
V gene: TRBV19
clone size: once
D gene: -
J gene: TRBJ2-5

CDR3 DNA: TGTGCCAGCAGTCCGGACAGGGTCCATGGCTACACCTTC
CDR3 protein: CASSPDRVHGYTF
V gene: TRBV27
clone size: -
D gene: TRBD1
J gene: TRBJ1-2

CDR3 DNA: TGTGCCAGCAGCCCCGCAGGGGACAGCATATACTACGAGCAGTACTTC
CDR3 protein: CASSPAGDSIYYEQYF
V gene: TRBV13
clone size: once
D gene: TRBD1
J gene: TRBJ2-7

CDR3 DNA: TGTGCCAGCAGCTTAGCGGCCGGGACTAGCGGGAGAGGGGTTGAGCAGTACTTC
CDR3 protein: CASSLAAGTSGRGVEQYF
V gene: TRBV7-8
clone size: -
D gene: TRBD2
J gene: TRBJ2-5

CDR3 DNA: TGTGCCATCAAGGCGAGGGCCGACAATGAGCAGTTCTTC
CDR3 protein: CAIKARADNEQFF
V gene: TRBV10-3
clone size: -
D gene: -
J gene: TRBJ2-1

CDR3 DNA: TGTGCCAGCGGGTCTGCGGAGGGCTATGGCTACACCTTC
CDR3 protein: CASGSAEGYGYTF
V gene: TRBV2
clone size: -
D gene: -
J gene: TRBJ1-2

CDR3 DNA: TGTGCCAGCAGCTTAACGTTCAATGAGCAGTTCTTC
CDR3 protein: CASSLTFNEQFF
V gene: TRBV7-9
clone size: -
D gene: -
J gene: TRBJ2-1

CDR3 DNA: TGTGCCTGGAGTGTACGTCGGCTAAGCCGGTCGGTGACCTACGAGCAGTACTTC
CDR3 protein: CAWSVRRLSRSVTYEQYF
V gene: TRBV30
clone size: -
D gene: -
J gene: TRBJ2-7

CDR3 DNA: TGCGCCAGCAGCTTCGGGAGGAGCACCGGGGAGCTGTTTTTT
CDR3 protein: CASSFGRSTGELFF
V gene: TRBV5-1
clone size: -
D gene: TRBD2
J gene: TRBJ2-2

CDR3 DNA: TGTGCCAGCAGCGCCGGCGACAGAGATAATGAAAAACTGTTTTTT
CDR3 protein: CASSAGDRDNEKLFF
V gene: TRBV9
clone size: -
D gene: -
J gene: TRBJ1-4

CDR3 DNA: TGTGCCAGCAGGCTAGAGGGGGGCGGTAAAGAGACCCAGTACTTC
CDR3 protein: CASRLEGGGKETQYF
V gene: TRBV2
clone size: -
D gene: -
J gene: TRBJ2-5

CDR3 DNA: TGCGCCAGCAGCCAAGATTGGGGGGGACTAGCGATTTACAATGAGCAGTTCTTC
CDR3 protein: CASSQDWGGLAIYNEQFF
V gene: TRBV4-3
clone size: -
D gene: TRBD2
J gene: TRBJ2-1

CDR3 DNA: TGCGCCAGCAGCTTGGAGGCCGGCGTAGACACTGAAGCTTTCTTT
CDR3 protein: CASSLEAGVDTEAFF
V gene: TRBV5-1
clone size: -
D gene: -
J gene: TRBJ1-1

CDR3 DNA: TGCGCCAGCAGCCAAGATCCGGCAAATAGCAATCAGCCCCAGCATTTT
CDR3 protein: CASSQDPANSNQPQHF
V gene: TRBV4-1
clone size: -
D gene: -
J gene: TRBJ1-5

CDR3 DNA: TGTGCCAGCTCACCGAAGAACTCTAGCGGGAATAGGCCCGGGGAGCTGTTTTTT
CDR3 protein: CASSPKNSSGNRPGELFF
V gene: TRBV18
clone size: -
D gene: TRBD2
J gene: TRBJ2-2

CDR3 DNA: TGTGCCAGCAGTTACGGCGACATCAAGAACACTGAAGCTTTCTTT
CDR3 protein: CASSYGDIKNTEAFF
V gene: TRBV6-5
clone size: -
D gene: -
J gene: TRBJ1-1

CDR3 DNA: TGTGCCAGCAGCTCGGGACTAGCGGCGGGCTCCTACAATGAGCAGTTCTTC
CDR3 protein: CASSSGLAAGSYNEQFF
V gene: TRBV9
clone size: -
D gene: TRBD2
J gene: TRBJ2-1

CDR3 DNA: TGTGCGGGCGGGAGGGGGCTTCAAGAGACCCAGTACTTC
CDR3 protein: CAGGRGLQETQYF
V gene: TRBV2
clone size: -
D gene: TRBD2
J gene: TRBJ2-5

CDR3 DNA: TGTGCCAGCAGCCGCGTGGGGGCTAGCGGGAAAGGAGAGACCCAGTACTTC
CDR3 protein: CASSRVGASGKGETQYF
V gene: TRBV9
clone size: -
D gene: TRBD2
J gene: TRBJ2-5

CDR3 DNA: TGTGCCAGCAGCTTCGATCAGGGCAGTGAAAAACTGTTTTTT
CDR3 protein: CASSFDQGSEKLFF
V gene: TRBV11-1
clone size: -
D gene: -
J gene: TRBJ1-4

CDR3 DNA: TGTGCCAGCAGTTACTGGACTAGCGGGAACAATGAGCAGTTCTTC
CDR3 protein: CASSYWTSGNNEQFF
V gene: TRBV6-5
clone size: -
D gene: TRBD2
J gene: TRBJ2-1

CDR3 DNA: TGTGCCAGCAGCCAACCCGGACAGACGACCGGGGTCTTT
CDR3 protein: CASSQPGQTTGVF
V gene: TRBV11-2
clone size: -
D gene: -
J gene: TRBJ2-2

CDR3 DNA: TGCGCCAGCAGCCCCCGTGGCACTGAAGCTTTCTTT
CDR3 protein: CASSPRGTEAFF
V gene: TRBV5-1
clone size: -
D gene: -
J gene: TRBJ1-1

CDR3 DNA: TGTGCCAGCAGCCTGGCGACAGGGAGCAATCAGCCCCAGCATTTT
CDR3 protein: CASSLATGSNQPQHF
V gene: TRBV4-2
clone size: -
D gene: TRBD1
J gene: TRBJ1-5

CDR3 DNA: TGTGCCTGGAGTCAGCGGGGGGACACTGAAGCTTTCTTT
CDR3 protein: CAWSQRGDTEAFF
V gene: TRBV30
clone size: -
D gene: -
J gene: TRBJ1-1

CDR3 DNA: TGTGCCAGCAGTTTTGTTCCCTGGGGCCCGGCCAAAAACATTCAGTACTTC
CDR3 protein: CASSFVPWGPAKNIQYF
V gene: TRBV27
clone size: -
D gene: -
J gene: TRBJ2-4